A selection of T cell receptor beta chains follows, all from one sample in a study of blood T cells in healthy people across ages. TCRdb redid the calling of the 5' RACE reads with MiXCR, one entry per CDR3 protein. In the table there are some 710,000 distinct CDR3 sequences, about 45% of which are singletons. Sequencing used blood. These receptors came from an elderly man in good health. Each CDR3 is given with its conserved first and last residue. The D gene is left open where the match is weak. Clone size is given for some rows only: seen once, a few or many times, or a class if the clone is expanded.

V gene: TRBV29-1
J gene: TRBJ2-7
clone size: many
D gene: TRBD2
CDR3 DNA: TGCAGCGTTAAGGGTGGACTAGCGGCTTACGAGCAGTACTTC
CDR3 protein: CSVKGGLAAYEQYF

V gene: TRBV6-5
J gene: TRBJ1-5
clone size: many
D gene: TRBD1
CDR3 DNA: TGTGCCAGCAGTTCCGGACAGGGGGCGACTAGCAATCAGCCCCAGCATTTT
CDR3 protein: CASSSGQGATSNQPQHF

V gene: TRBV5-1
J gene: TRBJ2-1
clone size: many
D gene: TRBD2
CDR3 DNA: TGCGCCAGCAGCTTGGTTGTGGCGGGAGGTGAGCAGTTCTTC
CDR3 protein: CASSLVVAGGEQFF

V gene: TRBV20-1
J gene: TRBJ2-4
clone size: few
D gene: -
CDR3 DNA: TGCAGTGTGCGAGACCTAGCCAAAAACATTCAGTACTTC
CDR3 protein: CSVRDLAKNIQYF

V gene: TRBV28
J gene: TRBJ2-7
clone size: many
D gene: -
CDR3 DNA: TGTGCCAGCACCCCGCGGGCCTACGAGCAGTACTTC
CDR3 protein: CASTPRAYEQYF

V gene: TRBV5-1
J gene: TRBJ2-6
clone size: -
D gene: -
CDR3 DNA: TGCGCCAGCAGCTTGGCCAAGGGAGCTGGGGCCAACGTCCTGACTTTC
CDR3 protein: CASSLAKGAGANVLTF

V gene: TRBV7-8
J gene: TRBJ2-2
clone size: -
D gene: -
CDR3 DNA: TGTGCCAGCAGAAAACGGGAGCACGGGGAGCTGTTTTTT
CDR3 protein: CASRKREHGELFF

V gene: TRBV20-1
J gene: TRBJ1-1
clone size: -
D gene: -
CDR3 DNA: TGCAGTGCTCTTCGGCACAGATCGAACACTGAAGCTTTCTTT
CDR3 protein: CSALRHRSNTEAFF

V gene: TRBV11-2
J gene: TRBJ2-3
clone size: -
D gene: TRBD2
CDR3 DNA: TGTGCCAGCAGTCGCGACGGGGGGGGCACAGATACGCAGTATTTT
CDR3 protein: CASSRDGGGTDTQYF

V gene: TRBV29-1
J gene: TRBJ2-7
clone size: few
D gene: -
CDR3 DNA: TGCAGCGTGCTAGAGGAAGGGGGGGCATCCTACGAGCAGTACTTC
CDR3 protein: CSVLEEGGASYEQYF

V gene: TRBV9
J gene: TRBJ2-1
clone size: -
D gene: -
CDR3 DNA: TGTGCCAGCAGCGTTACAGGAAACAATGAGCAGTTCTTC
CDR3 protein: CASSVTGNNEQFF

V gene: TRBV6-7
J gene: TRBJ1-1
clone size: few
D gene: TRBD1
CDR3 DNA: TGTGCCAGCAGATTACTCCGGGACAGGGCTTTCGACACTGAAGCTTTCTTT
CDR3 protein: CASRLLRDRAFDTEAFF

V gene: TRBV28
J gene: TRBJ1-6
clone size: -
D gene: TRBD1
CDR3 DNA: TGTGCCAGCAGGGATGACAGGGGGTATAATTCACCCCTCCACTTT
CDR3 protein: CASRDDRGYNSPLHF

V gene: TRBV6-6
J gene: TRBJ2-3
clone size: -
D gene: TRBD2
CDR3 DNA: TGTGCCAGCAAACTAGCGGGAGTAGTAGATACGCAGTATTTT
CDR3 protein: CASKLAGVVDTQYF

V gene: TRBV20-1
J gene: TRBJ2-3
clone size: -
D gene: -
CDR3 DNA: TGCAGTGCTGTTCGGCCCCCCGGGTATACGCAGTATTTT
CDR3 protein: CSAVRPPGYTQYF

V gene: TRBV5-1
J gene: TRBJ2-2
clone size: few
D gene: TRBD2
CDR3 DNA: TGCGCCAGCAGCTTGGACGGGGGGGTCGACACCGGGGAGCTGTTTTTT
CDR3 protein: CASSLDGGVDTGELFF

V gene: TRBV10-3
J gene: TRBJ2-7
clone size: few
D gene: -
CDR3 DNA: TGTGCCATCAGTGAAGGCAGGGAACCGGGCGAGCAGTACTTC
CDR3 protein: CAISEGREPGEQYF

V gene: TRBV12-3/TRBV12-4
J gene: TRBJ1-2
clone size: few
D gene: -
CDR3 DNA: TGTGCCAGCAGTTTAACAAGGAGGGGCGGCTACACCTTC
CDR3 protein: CASSLTRRGGYTF

V gene: TRBV12-3/TRBV12-4
J gene: TRBJ2-7
clone size: -
D gene: TRBD2
CDR3 DNA: TGTGCCAGCAGTATACTAGCGGGAGGGCCCAATGAGCAGTACTTC
CDR3 protein: CASSILAGGPNEQYF

V gene: TRBV20-1
J gene: TRBJ2-7
clone size: -
D gene: TRBD1
CDR3 DNA: TGCAGTGCTAGACTGAATACACCGGGACAGGGGTTATACGAGCAGTACTTC
CDR3 protein: CSARLNTPGQGLYEQYF

V gene: TRBV11-3
J gene: TRBJ2-5
clone size: -
D gene: TRBD2
CDR3 DNA: TGTGCCAGCAGCTTAAAGCTAGCGGGAGTTGAGACCCAGTACTTC
CDR3 protein: CASSLKLAGVETQYF

V gene: TRBV20-1
J gene: TRBJ2-5
clone size: -
D gene: -
CDR3 DNA: TGCAGTGCTCTAGGGATTGGGAACCAAGAGACCCAGTACTTC
CDR3 protein: CSALGIGNQETQYF

V gene: TRBV4-2
J gene: TRBJ2-3
clone size: few
D gene: TRBD2
CDR3 DNA: TGTGCCAGCAGCCAACCCCTTGGGACTAGCGGGGTGAACACAGATACGCAGTATTTT
CDR3 protein: CASSQPLGTSGVNTDTQYF

V gene: TRBV3-1
J gene: TRBJ2-7
clone size: -
D gene: -
CDR3 DNA: TGTGCCAGCAGCCAAGGCCTAGGGGTCTACGAGCAGTACTTC
CDR3 protein: CASSQGLGVYEQYF

V gene: TRBV18
J gene: TRBJ2-7
clone size: -
D gene: TRBD1
CDR3 DNA: TGTGCCAGCTCCCGAACAGGGGGTAATTACGAGCAGTACTTC
CDR3 protein: CASSRTGGNYEQYF

V gene: TRBV12-3/TRBV12-4
J gene: TRBJ1-6
clone size: -
D gene: -
CDR3 DNA: TGTGCCAGCAGTTTCGGCAGGGGCCAATCACCCCTCCACTTT
CDR3 protein: CASSFGRGQSPLHF

V gene: TRBV5-1
J gene: TRBJ2-7
clone size: many
D gene: TRBD2
CDR3 DNA: TGCGCCAGCAGCATAGCGGGACCCCCTGCCTACGAGCAGTACTTC
CDR3 protein: CASSIAGPPAYEQYF

V gene: TRBV12-3/TRBV12-4
J gene: TRBJ2-3
clone size: -
D gene: TRBD2
CDR3 DNA: TGTGCCAGCAGGACTAGCGGGGGGGCTAGCACAGATACGCAGTATTTC
CDR3 protein: CASRTSGGASTDTQYF

V gene: TRBV3-1
J gene: TRBJ2-7
clone size: few
D gene: TRBD1
CDR3 DNA: TGTGCCAGCAGCCAAGCCCCCGACAGGGGCTACGAGCAGTACTTC
CDR3 protein: CASSQAPDRGYEQYF

V gene: TRBV15
J gene: TRBJ1-2
clone size: -
D gene: -
CDR3 DNA: TGTGCCACCAGCAGAGATAAGGCTTTATATGGCTACACCTTC
CDR3 protein: CATSRDKALYGYTF

V gene: TRBV29-1
J gene: TRBJ2-3
clone size: -
D gene: -
CDR3 DNA: TGCAGCGTTATGATACAGGGAACTAGCACAGATACGCAGTATTTT
CDR3 protein: CSVMIQGTSTDTQYF

V gene: TRBV7-9
J gene: TRBJ2-1
clone size: -
D gene: -
CDR3 DNA: TGTGCCAGCAGCTTAAAAAATAGCGTTTTAGGGAATGAGCAGTTCTTC
CDR3 protein: CASSLKNSVLGNEQFF

V gene: TRBV10-1
J gene: TRBJ2-7
clone size: -
D gene: -
CDR3 DNA: TGCGCCAGCAGTCCGGACGGATACTACGAGCAGTACTTC
CDR3 protein: CASSPDGYYEQYF

V gene: TRBV5-1
J gene: TRBJ2-1
clone size: -
D gene: -
CDR3 DNA: TGCGCCAGCAGCTCCACCCAGCAGAGCTCCTACAATGAGCAGTTCTTC
CDR3 protein: CASSSTQQSSYNEQFF

V gene: TRBV20-1
J gene: TRBJ2-5
clone size: -
D gene: -
CDR3 DNA: TGCAGTGCTAGAGAGGCCGGGGGCGGATCGGAGACCCAGTACTTC
CDR3 protein: CSAREAGGGSETQYF

V gene: TRBV20-1
J gene: TRBJ2-7
clone size: few
D gene: -
CDR3 DNA: TGCAGTGCTAGAGGGGTGGGACTGTCATCGTACGAGCAGTACTTC
CDR3 protein: CSARGVGLSSYEQYF

V gene: TRBV20-1
J gene: TRBJ2-3
clone size: -
D gene: TRBD2
CDR3 DNA: TGCAGTGCTAGTCCGGGAGGCGAAGATACGCAGTATTTT
CDR3 protein: CSASPGGEDTQYF

V gene: TRBV29-1
J gene: TRBJ2-5
clone size: -
D gene: TRBD2
CDR3 DNA: TGCAGCGTTCCCGGGAGGGAAAGGTGGGAGACCCAGTACTTC
CDR3 protein: CSVPGRERWETQYF

V gene: TRBV10-3
J gene: TRBJ2-7
clone size: -
D gene: -
CDR3 DNA: TGTGCCATCAGTGAGTCACACGATTACTCCTACGAGCAGTACTTC
CDR3 protein: CAISESHDYSYEQYF